The 12 T cell receptor beta chains below come from one sample, sequenced in a study of radiation and T cells in renal cell carcinoma. This sample's treatment: 15 Gy SBRT to primary tumor, nephrectomy 4 weeks later. The data were produced by immunoSEQ multiplex PCR, yet TCRdb's version contains in-frame clones alone and is incomplete. This table has around 9,200 clones, around 50% appearing once. The sample was tumor tissue, taken from a patient whose treatment included radiotherapy and nephrectomy. Source of these receptors: a man aged 55 to 69 with renal cell carcinoma.

J is TRBJ1-4 and V is TRBV23-1; 8 bases line up with TRBD1. TRBV23-1 is given ORF status, its function remaining uncertain. V was pared by 9 bases and J by 6 bases, with 6 bases of the junction left unmatched. This CDR3 contains 13 residues. CDR3 residues: CARFRGRYEKLFF. The DNA for the CDR3 is TGCGCCAGATTCAGGGGGCGGTATGAAAAACTGTTTTTT.

Remarks on this clone: Germline and junction disagree at one end, which may indicate a read error. The J gene is TRBJ2-7, the V gene TRBV6-1; 10 positions match TRBD2. The CDR3 is made up of 16 amino acids. Germline lookup yields CDR1 MNHNS and CDR2 SASEGT. The CDR3 DNA follows: TGCGCCAGCAGTGAGTCGAGGACTAGCGGAGTCTACGAGCAGTACTTC. This gives the protein CASSESRTSGVYEQYF.

The CDR3 DNA reads TGCGCCAGCAGCTTGGCACGCTTGAACACTGAAGCTTTCTTT. Its protein product is CASSLARLNTEAFF. The chain employs TRBV5-1 and TRBJ1-1; D not resolved. The germline V and J ends were trimmed by 0 bases and 0 bases, with 6 bases remaining between them. CDR1 and CDR2 from the germline V gene are SGHRS and YFSETQ. The CDR3 sequence is 14 residues long.

J is TRBJ1-2 and V is TRBV14; D is ambiguous. Trimming left V 2 bases short and J 8 bases short, with 12 bases between. Germline assignment: CDR1 SGHDN and CDR2 FVKESK. The CDR3 sequence is 13 residues long. This CDR3 reads CASSQKGNSGYTF. The CDR3 DNA reads TGTGCCAGCAGCCAAAAAGGGAATTCGGGCTACACCTTC.

This clone is medium-sized in the sample. CDR3 in amino acids: CASSFRSGSSYEQYF. The DNA for the CDR3 is TGTGCCAGCAGCTTCCGGAGCGGGAGCTCCTACGAGCAGTACTTC. The chain has TRBV5-4 and TRBJ2-7, with TRBD2 matching over 8 bases. CDR3 length: 15 residues. Germline values: CDR1 SGHNT, CDR2 YYREEE (reference sequence). The V gene end was trimmed by 2 bases and the J gene end by 0 bases; junction bases not matched to a gene: 4. Supplemented by reference TRBV5-4 and TRBJ2-7, the full variable domain reads ETGVTQSPTHLIKTRGQQVTLRCSSQSGHNTVSWYQQALGQGPQFIFQYYREEENGRGNFPPRFSGLQFPNYSSELNVNALELDDSALYLCASSFRSGSSYEQYFGPGTRLTVT.

The chain employs TRBV7-3 and TRBJ2-2, with a weak D call TRBD1 (6 bases). The CDR3 is 13 residues long. In germline, CDR1 is SGHTA, CDR2 FQGTGA. The germline V and J ends were trimmed by 5 bases and 6 bases, with 10 bases remaining between them. The DNA for the CDR3 is TGTGCCAGCAGCCTACAGGGTTCCGGGGAGCTGTTTTTT. As protein: CASSLQGSGELFF.

The chain joins TRBV30 to TRBJ2-7, with D uncertain. CDR1 and CDR2 (germline): GTSNPN, SVGIG (reference sequence). The length of the CDR3 is 13 residues. V lost 1 base to trimming and J lost 3 bases, with 10 bases between them. This CDR3 is CAWSAFGLYEQYF. CDR3 coding DNA: TGTGCCTGGAGTGCCTTTGGGCTCTACGAGCAGTACTTC. Combining the CDR3 with reference TRBV30 and TRBJ2-7 gives the whole variable domain SQTIHQWPATLVQPVGSPLSLECTVEGTSNPNLYWYRQAAGRGLQLLFYSVGIGQISSEVPQNLSASRPQDRQFILSSKKLLLSDSGFYLCAWSAFGLYEQYFGPGTRLTVT.

The chain is built from TRBV6-6 and TRBJ2-7, with a tentative D call TRBD1 (5 bases). The germline V gene has CDR1 MNHNY and CDR2 SVGAGI (reference sequence). V lost 2 bases, J lost 5 bases, and 7 bases lay in between. The CDR3 sequence is 12 residues long. Here the CDR3 DNA reads TGTGCCAGCAGTTACAAGGGGAACGAGCAGTACTTC. It specifies CASSYKGNEQYF.

This clone was recorded only once. This chain connects TRBV27 to TRBJ2-7; D perhaps matches TRBD2 (7 bases). CDR1 and CDR2 (germline): MNHEY, SMNVEV (reference sequence). There are 14 residues in the CDR3. V lost 0 bases and J lost 7, with 13 bases in between. The CDR3 sequence: CASSLSFGGPEQYF. The CDR3 coding sequence is TGTGCCAGCAGTTTATCGTTCGGGGGGCCTGAGCAGTACTTC.

This clone was seen a few times. CDR3 residues: CASSFLDGAYEQYF. The DNA of the CDR3 is TGTGCCAGCAGTTTTTTGGACGGTGCCTACGAGCAGTACTTC. This chain links TRBV27 with TRBJ2-7; no clear D gene. Looked up from germline, CDR1 is MNHEY and CDR2 is SMNVEV (reference sequence). The V end was cut by 3 bases, the J end by 2 bases, with 11 bases between. The CDR3 sequence is 14 residues long.

By share, this clone ranks as medium-sized (0.01 to 0.1%). This sequence joins TRBV11-3 and TRBJ2-7; 9 nucleotides agree with TRBD1. V dropped 5 bases and J dropped 2; count of bases not matched to a gene: 7. The CDR3 extends over 15 amino acids. Germline CDR1 is SGHNT and CDR2 is YENEEA. The CDR3 bases are TGTGCCAGCAGCCCGAGGGACAGGGTAGCCTACGAGCAGTACTTC. It specifies CASSPRDRVAYEQYF.

This clone was recorded a few times. The chain recombines TRBV19 with TRBJ1-1; tentatively, D is TRBD1 (5 bases). The CDR3 loop spans 14 amino acids. Trimming cost V 3 bases and J 3 bases, with 11 bases left between them. Germline values: CDR1 LNHDA, CDR2 SQIVND (reference sequence). The CDR3 loop reads CASSIPGKDTEAFF. CDR3 nucleotide sequence: TGTGCCAGTAGTATTCCAGGGAAGGACACTGAAGCTTTCTTT.